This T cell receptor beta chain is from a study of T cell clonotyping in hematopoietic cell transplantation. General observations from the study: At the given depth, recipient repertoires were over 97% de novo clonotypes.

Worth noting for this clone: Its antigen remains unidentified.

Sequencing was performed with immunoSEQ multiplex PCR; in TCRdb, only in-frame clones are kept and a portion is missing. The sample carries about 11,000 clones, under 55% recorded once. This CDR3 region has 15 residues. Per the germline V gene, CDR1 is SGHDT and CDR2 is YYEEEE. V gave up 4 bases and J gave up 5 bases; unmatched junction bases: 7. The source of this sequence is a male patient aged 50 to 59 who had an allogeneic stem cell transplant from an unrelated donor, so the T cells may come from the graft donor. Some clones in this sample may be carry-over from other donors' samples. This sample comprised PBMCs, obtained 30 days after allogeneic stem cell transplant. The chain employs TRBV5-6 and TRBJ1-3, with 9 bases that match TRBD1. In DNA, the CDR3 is TGTGCCAGCAGCAATTGGGGACAGGGTAGAAACACCATATATTTT. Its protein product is CASSNWGQGRNTIYF.